Only a few counts were recorded for the clone carrying this T cell receptor (beta chain). The antigen remains unidentified. The sample originates from a study of spatial heterogeneity in lung cancer. Whole-study results and caveats: For tumor T cells, estimated coverage reached only about 7% (alpha) and about 12% (beta). The number of expanded tumor alpha and beta chains correlated with mutation number.

MiXCR was run by TCRdb on the 5' RACE reads, yielding one entry per CDR3 protein. The sample yields 20,000 to 30,000 distinct CDR3 sequences, approximately 9.5% seen once. This CDR3 has 14 amino acids. V lost 5 bases and J lost 7; bases outside the gene matches: 4. The germline CDR1 and CDR2 sequences are SGHTA and FQGNSA. Time point meaning: sample taken at primary tumor resection. The sequences come from lung tumor tissue, collected at surgery. V usage is TRBV7-2 and J usage is TRBJ1-6; 8 nucleotides agree with TRBD1. The TCR was taken from a male donor with early-stage non-small cell lung cancer. This CDR3 is CASSRTGKNSPLHF. CDR3 nucleotide sequence: TGTGCCAGCAGCAGGACAGGGAAGAATTCACCCCTCCACTTT.